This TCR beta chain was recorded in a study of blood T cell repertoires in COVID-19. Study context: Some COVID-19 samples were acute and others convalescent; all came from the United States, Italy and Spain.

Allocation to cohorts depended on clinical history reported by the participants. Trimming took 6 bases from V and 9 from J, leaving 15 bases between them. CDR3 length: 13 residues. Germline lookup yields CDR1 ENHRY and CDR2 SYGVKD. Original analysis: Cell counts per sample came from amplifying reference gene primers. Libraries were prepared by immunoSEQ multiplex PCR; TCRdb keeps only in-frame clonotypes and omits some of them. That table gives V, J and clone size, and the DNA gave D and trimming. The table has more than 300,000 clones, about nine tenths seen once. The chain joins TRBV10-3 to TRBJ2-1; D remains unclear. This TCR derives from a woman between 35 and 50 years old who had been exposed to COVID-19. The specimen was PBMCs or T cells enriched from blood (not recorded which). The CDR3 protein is CAIRALLKTEQFF. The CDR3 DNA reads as TGTGCCATCAGGGCCCTTTTGAAAACTGAGCAGTTCTTC.